This TCR beta chain emerged from a study of cytomegalovirus exposure and HLA in healthy donors. Study-wide results and limits: TCR beta V- and J-gene trimming was later associated with a missense DCLRE1C variant.

Concerning this clone itself: Its antigen is not identified.

In the PCR, 60 Vbeta and 13 Jbeta primers were used. The table came from immunoSEQ multiplex PCR; TCRdb's copy has only in-frame clones and leaves some out. The profile shows around 150,000 clones, under 70% of them singletons. Germline CDR1 and CDR2: SGHRS and YFSETQ. The V gene lost 3 bases and the J gene lost 8 bases, with 12 bases spanning the gap. The CDR3 consists of 13 residues. The rearrangement links TRBV5-1 to TRBJ2-1, with unresolved D. The clonotype comes from a woman aged 60-70 years in good health and CMV-seronegative. Input material: PBMCs. CDR3 nucleotide sequence: TGCGCCAGCAGCTCGGTACAGTCCGATGAGCAGTTCTTC. It encodes CASSSVQSDEQFF.